The 12 T cell receptor beta chains in this list originate from one sample, sequenced in a study of response to subunit inactivated influenza vaccine. TCRdb re-analysed the RT-PCR reads in MiXCR, keeping a single row per CDR3 protein. The repertoire holds 600,000 to 850,000 distinct CDR3 sequences, with 14% as singletons. The sample consisted of PBMCs from blood, taken 14 to 15 days before vaccination. Receptor source: a middle-aged man who received an inactivated influenza vaccine.

This rearrangement joins TRBV4-3 to TRBJ2-1, with TRBD2 identical over 12 bases. Germline loops: CDR1 LGHNA, CDR2 YSLEER. With V trimmed by 1 base and J by 0 bases, 7 bases remained unmatched. This CDR3 has 19 residues. CDR3 bases: TGCGCCAGCAGCCAAGGGACTAGCGGGACCTATAGCTCCTACAATGAGCAGTTCTTC. This encodes CASSQGTSGTYSSYNEQFF.

This clonotype has a handful of counts. The chain combines TRBV6-2 or TRBV6-3 with TRBJ1-5; D ambiguous. V dropped 4 bases and J dropped 4 bases, with 11 bases sitting between them. The CDR3 extends over 14 amino acids. Germline CDR1 MNHEY, CDR2 SVGEGT. The CDR3 DNA is TGTGCCAGCAGTTGGTACACAGATAATCAGCCCCAGCATTTT. It specifies CASSWYTDNQPQHF.

This chain joins TRBV5-6 and TRBJ2-5; D might be TRBD2 (6 bases). Germline values: CDR1 SGHDT, CDR2 YYEEEE. This CDR3 has 16 amino acids. The V end was cut by 2 bases, the J end by 2 bases, with 16 bases between. The CDR3 region has the DNA TGTGCCAGCAGCTTTTTTAAGACGGCGGGGCAAGAGACCCAGTACTTC. It yields the protein CASSFFKTAGQETQYF.

This clonotype was counted only a few times. The chain carries TRBV29-1 and TRBJ2-5, with 7 bases matching TRBD1. V lost 6 bases and J lost 5; bases outside the gene matches: 3. The CDR3 runs 11 residues. In germline, CDR1 is SQVTM, CDR2 ANQGSEA. Here the CDR3 reads CSVGRGETQYF. The CDR3 nucleotides read TGCAGCGTCGGCAGGGGGGAGACCCAGTACTTC.

The rearrangement joins TRBV3-1 to TRBJ1-6; D is perhaps TRBD1 (6 bases). The V and J ends lost 1 base and 0 bases respectively, with 19 bases between them. The CDR3 loop spans 20 amino acids. Germline V gene data show CDR1 as LGHDT and CDR2 as YNNKEL (reference sequence). The CDR3: CASSQVSVLDRSSYNSPLHF. The CDR3 region has the DNA TGTGCCAGCAGCCAAGTTTCCGTTCTCGACAGGAGCTCCTATAATTCACCCCTCCACTTT. Full variable domain (remainder filled in from reference TRBV3-1 and TRBJ1-6): DTAVSQTPKYLVTQMGNDKSIKCEQNLGHDTMYWYKQDSKKFLKIMFSYNNKELIINETVPNRFSPKSPDKAHLNLHINSLELGDSAVYFCASSQVSVLDRSSYNSPLHFGNGTRLTVT.

Ten or more counts support this clonotype. The rearrangement uses TRBV7-8 and TRBJ2-1; D unclear. CDR3 length equals 16 residues. Per the germline V gene, CDR1 is SGHVS and CDR2 is FQNEAQ. V was clipped by 5 bases and J by 0 bases, with 14 bases between them. In DNA, the CDR3 is TGTGCCAGCAGCCTCGGGCGGACCCGCTCCTACAATGAGCAGTTCTTC. Its translation: CASSLGRTRSYNEQFF.

In its sample, this clonotype was seen a few times. This chain connects TRBV20-1 to TRBJ2-7, with 10 bases aligning to TRBD2. V trimming: 4 bases; J trimming: 3 bases; junction bases outside the gene matches: 6. Per the germline V gene, CDR1 is DFQATT and CDR2 is SNEGSKA (reference sequence). This CDR3 is 14 amino acids long. CDR3 sequence (DNA): TGCAGTGCTACAAGCGGGAGGGCCCTCTACGAGCAGTACTTC. As protein: CSATSGRALYEQYF.

The CDR3 nucleotides are TGCGCCAGCAGCCAAGGGACAGGGGGCGTATCCGGGGAGCTGTTTTTT. This gives the protein CASSQGTGGVSGELFF. This chain joins TRBV4-3 and TRBJ2-2; 11 bases are shared with TRBD1. The trim removed 1 base at V and 6 bases at J, leaving 4 bases unmatched. The CDR3 sequence is 16 residues long. Germline CDR1 is LGHNA and CDR2 is YSLEER.

This clonotype has at least ten counts. This chain links TRBV12-3 or TRBV12-4 with TRBJ2-7; D is undetermined. This CDR3 is built from 13 residues. Trimming removed 3 bases from V and 3 bases from J, with 9 bases in between. CDR3 loop: CASSFSLSYEQYF. Written as DNA, the CDR3 is TGTGCCAGCAGTTTTTCCCTGAGCTACGAGCAGTACTTC.

There are a few counts of this clonotype. V usage is TRBV28 and J usage is TRBJ1-2; the D gene is possibly TRBD1 (5 bases). Deletions cut 4 bases from V and 4 bases from J, with 10 bases between. This CDR3 spans 13 amino acids. Germline lookup yields CDR1 MDHEN and CDR2 SYDVKM. CDR3 amino acids: CASSSGGVYGYTF. DNA of the CDR3: TGTGCCAGCAGTTCGGGGGGGGTCTATGGCTACACCTTC.

V gene TRBV11-1 combines with J gene TRBJ1-4; 7 bases agree with TRBD1. The CDR3 covers 18 residues. Germline CDR1 and CDR2: SGHAT and FQDESV (reference sequence). The trim removed 1 base at V and 6 bases at J, leaving 14 bases unmatched. DNA for the CDR3: TGTGCCAGCAGCTTAGTTCGCCGTGGACAGGCTTCGTATGAAAAACTGTTTTTT. The encoded protein is CASSLVRRGQASYEKLFF.

The J gene is TRBJ2-3, the V gene TRBV19, with a weak D call TRBD1 (5 bases). CDR1 is LNHDA, CDR2 SQIVND, per germline (reference sequence). Trimming took 6 bases from V and 2 from J, leaving 15 bases between them. This CDR3 is built from 15 residues. CDR3 nucleotides: TGTGCCAGTAGCCCCAGGGCGCTCGCCACAGATACGCAGTATTTT. Amino acid sequence: CASSPRALATDTQYF.